This T cell receptor beta chain is from a study of CD8 T cells in ankylosing spondylitis. The CDR3 runs 14 residues. Germline-derived CDR1 and CDR2 are SQVTM and ANQGSEA. Trimming shortened V by 1 base and J by 2 bases, and 12 bases separated the two germline ends. Remarks on this clonotype: Its antigen is undetermined.

TCRdb used MiXCR to reprocess the 5' RACE reads, holding one entry per CDR3 protein. The sample has fewer than 250,000 distinct CDR3 sequences; more than 25% are singletons. Study results and limitations: Ankylosing spondylitis blood seemed to carry a telltale TCR beta motif made of several highly homologous variants.

Source material: blood, either unsorted or a sorted T cell fraction (not recorded which). This TCR was sampled from a male donor with ankylosing spondylitis or in good health (not recorded which). V is TRBV29-1 and J is TRBJ2-7; D may be TRBD1 (6 bases). The CDR3, as DNA: TGCAGCGTTGAAGGGACAGCTGGCACCTACGAGCAGTACTTC. Amino acid sequence: CSVEGTAGTYEQYF.